The source of this T cell receptor beta chain is a study of T cells after posttransplantation cyclophosphamide. The CDR3 is 13 residues long. V lost 11 bases and J lost 0, with 10 bases in between. In germline, CDR1 is SEHNR, CDR2 FQNEAQ (reference sequence). Comments on this clone: The antigen is unknown.

Libraries were prepared by immunoSEQ multiplex PCR; TCRdb keeps only in-frame clonotypes and omits some of them. This sample has about 230 clones, with about 89% found just once. Broader study findings: Blood and skin or GI T cell repertoires showed limited TRB overlap. Recipient CMV seropositivity and CMV reactivation strongly tracked TRB clonality. Later post-transplant blood repertoires were often dominated by donor CD8+ memory clones.

The chain combines TRBV7-9 with TRBJ2-2; TRBD2 is a possible D gene (5 bases). Sequenced input: gut tissue. This TCR was sampled from a man aged 45-65 years. In DNA, the CDR3 is TGTGCCGGTCAGGAGGCGAACACCGGGGAGCTGTTTTTT. Its protein is CAGQEANTGELFF.